These 11 T cell receptor beta chains were sequenced from one sample in a study of T cell changes during pregnancy in multiple sclerosis. TCRdb's copy holds only in-frame clones and misses some; the assay was immunoSEQ multiplex PCR. The sample has approximately 13,000 clones, around 94% seen once. The sample consisted of CD4+ T cells from peripheral blood mononuclear cells, taken before pregnancy. The receptor source for this set is a female donor with multiple sclerosis, enrolled in a pregnancy study.

This chain links TRBV6-1 with TRBJ2-7, with D perhaps TRBD2 (6 bases). The CDR3 has 14 amino acids. V gave up 2 bases and J gave up 5 bases, with 13 bases separating them. CDR1 MNHNS and CDR2 SASEGT come from the germline V gene. The CDR3 nucleotides are TGTGCCAGCAGTGAATTGGGGGGACCCGACGAGCAGTACTTC. Its translation is CASSELGGPDEQYF.

The genes are TRBV5-4 and TRBJ1-2; no firm D call. CDR3 length equals 15 residues. The V end was cut by 4 bases, the J end by 2 bases, with 15 bases between. Germline assignment: CDR1 SGHNT and CDR2 YYREEE (reference sequence). DNA for the CDR3: TGTGCCAGCAGCCATCCGGTGTCAGGAAACTATGGCTACACCTTC. This encodes CASSHPVSGNYGYTF.

The gene calls are TRBV7-2 and TRBJ2-3, with 7 bases aligning to TRBD2. Germline CDR1 SGHTA, CDR2 FQGNSA. The junction had 4 bases not matched to a gene; V was cut back by 4 bases and J by 6 bases. The CDR3 consists of 13 residues. CDR3 bases: TGTGCCAGCAGCTGGCCTAGCGGTGATACGCAGTATTTT. Encoded protein: CASSWPSGDTQYF.

The rearrangement joins TRBV5-1 to TRBJ1-5, with TRBD1 identical over 7 bases. This CDR3 region has 15 residues. Germline V gene lookup returns CDR1 SGHRS and CDR2 YFSETQ. The trim removed 6 bases at V and 2 bases at J, leaving 8 bases unmatched. CDR3 coding DNA: TGCGCCAGCATCTACAGGGGAAAGGGCAATCAGCCCCAGCATTTT. It specifies CASIYRGKGNQPQHF.

The sample holds one count of this clone. V usage is TRBV5-1 and J usage is TRBJ1-1; TRBD1 matches 9 bases. The CDR3 has 15 residues. Germline loops: CDR1 SGHRS, CDR2 YFSETQ. V trimming: 2 bases; J trimming: 2 bases; junction bases outside the gene matches: 4. The CDR3 DNA reads as TGCGCCAGCAGCTTCGGGGACAGGGATAACACTGAAGCTTTCTTT. It is translated as CASSFGDRDNTEAFF.

As to this clone: Other DNA variants within this sample encode the same CDR3. The chain couples TRBV18 to TRBJ1-5; D possibly corresponds to TRBD1 (5 bases). CDR1 and CDR2 (germline): KGHSH, LQKENI. V lost 3 bases, J lost 2 bases, and 11 bases lay in between. The CDR3 runs to 15 residues. This CDR3 is CASSPGGAGNQPQHF. CDR3 DNA sequence: TGTGCCAGCTCACCCGGCGGGGCGGGCAATCAGCCCCAGCATTTT.

V is TRBV4-1 and J is TRBJ2-5; 9 bases map to TRBD2. CDR1 and CDR2 (germline): MGHRA, YSYEKL. The CDR3 is made up of 13 amino acids. V shed 4 bases and J 5 bases; nucleotides not matched to a gene: 2. The CDR3 DNA reads TGCGCCAGCAGCCTCGGACTAGCGGAGACCCAGTACTTC. Translated: CASSLGLAETQYF.

In nucleotides, the CDR3 is TGTGCCAGCAGACTAATGAACACTGAAGCTTTCTTT. As protein: CASRLMNTEAFF. The genes are TRBV25-1 and TRBJ1-1; D gene unclear. V lost 6 bases and J lost 0, with 5 bases in between. Germline V gene lookup returns CDR1 MGHDK and CDR2 SYGVNS. The CDR3 runs to 12 residues.

The CDR3 DNA sequence: TGTGCCAGCAGCTTCCGGGGAGGCACTGAAGCTTTCTTT. Its translation is CASSFRGGTEAFF. The chain is built from TRBV7-2 and TRBJ1-1, with D uncertain. Between the trimmed V and J ends, which lost 3 bases and 4 bases, there was a span of 9 bases. The CDR3 is 13 amino acids. CDR1 is SGHTA and CDR2 is FQGNSA in the germline V gene.

The chain links TRBV4-1 to TRBJ1-2, with D possibly being TRBD1 (6 bases). CDR3 size: 22 residues. Trimming pared 1 base from V and 0 bases from J, leaving 30 bases between. From germline, CDR1 is MGHRA and CDR2 YSYEKL. CDR3 in amino acids: CASSQGVIRRIQGSVPNYGYTF. CDR3 bases: TGCGCCAGCAGCCAAGGAGTTATTCGGAGGATACAGGGAAGTGTCCCTAACTATGGCTACACCTTC.

The chain joins TRBV6-5 to TRBJ1-1; 8 bases align to TRBD1. Germline V gives CDR1 MNHEY, CDR2 SVGAGI. This CDR3 has 15 amino acids. V lost 2 bases to trimming and J lost 4 bases; unmatched junction nucleotides: 6. This CDR3 is CASSYERTGITEAFF. CDR3 DNA: TGTGCCAGCAGTTACGAGAGGACAGGGATCACTGAAGCTTTCTTT.